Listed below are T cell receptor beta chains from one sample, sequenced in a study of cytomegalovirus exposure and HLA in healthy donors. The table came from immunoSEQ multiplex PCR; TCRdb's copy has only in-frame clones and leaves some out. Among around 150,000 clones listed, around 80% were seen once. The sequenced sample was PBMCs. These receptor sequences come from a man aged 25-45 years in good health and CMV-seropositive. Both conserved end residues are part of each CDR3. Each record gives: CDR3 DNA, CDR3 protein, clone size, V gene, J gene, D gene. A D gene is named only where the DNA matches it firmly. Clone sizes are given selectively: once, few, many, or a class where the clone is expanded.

CDR3nt: TGTGCCAGCAGCTTAACGGCGGGTCCTAGCACAGATACGCAGTATTTT
CDR3aa: CASSLTAGPSTDTQYF
abundance: NA
v_gene: TRBV7-3
j_gene: TRBJ2-3
d_gene: NA

CDR3nt: TGTGCCAGCAGCCAATCAGTGGCAGGGGAAGCTTTCTTT
CDR3aa: CASSQSVAGEAFF
abundance: once
v_gene: TRBV16
j_gene: TRBJ1-1
d_gene: NA

CDR3nt: TGTGCCAGCAGCTCCGTTCCGGGGGGTCAGTATTTT
CDR3aa: CASSSVPGGQYF
abundance: NA
v_gene: TRBV7-2
j_gene: TRBJ2-3
d_gene: TRBD2

CDR3nt: TGTGCCAGCGGTTTGACGGGAAATCAGCCCCAGCATTTT
CDR3aa: CASGLTGNQPQHF
abundance: NA
v_gene: TRBV2
j_gene: TRBJ1-5
d_gene: NA

CDR3nt: TGTGCCACCAGCAGAGAAATTTCAGGGTTCAATGAGCAGTTCTTC
CDR3aa: CATSREISGFNEQFF
abundance: NA
v_gene: TRBV15
j_gene: TRBJ2-1
d_gene: NA

CDR3nt: TGTGCCAGCAGCTTAGCGGGCTCACCCCTCCACTTT
CDR3aa: CASSLAGSPLHF
abundance: few
v_gene: TRBV7-2
j_gene: TRBJ1-6
d_gene: NA

CDR3nt: TGTGCCAGCAGCTCCCCTAACACAGATACGCAGTATTTT
CDR3aa: CASSSPNTDTQYF
abundance: NA
v_gene: TRBV7-3
j_gene: TRBJ2-3
d_gene: NA

CDR3nt: TGTGCCAGCAGCACCTGGACATTCAGCGGCACAGATACGCAGTATTTT
CDR3aa: CASSTWTFSGTDTQYF
abundance: NA
v_gene: TRBV11-2
j_gene: TRBJ2-3
d_gene: NA

CDR3nt: TGTGCCAGCACCCAAAGCGGAGCCAAAAACATTCAGTACTTC
CDR3aa: CASTQSGAKNIQYF
abundance: NA
v_gene: TRBV27
j_gene: TRBJ2-4
d_gene: NA

CDR3nt: TGTGCCAGCAGTGGACTAGCGGGAGTCGAGACCCAGTACTTC
CDR3aa: CASSGLAGVETQYF
abundance: NA
v_gene: TRBV11-2
j_gene: TRBJ2-5
d_gene: TRBD2

CDR3nt: TGTGCCAGCATTCTAACGGGTTATAACACTGAAGCTTTCTTT
CDR3aa: CASILTGYNTEAFF
abundance: NA
v_gene: TRBV2
j_gene: TRBJ1-1
d_gene: NA

CDR3nt: TGTGCCAGCAGTAACCACGGGGGTGGGGAGCAGTACTTC
CDR3aa: CASSNHGGGEQYF
abundance: once
v_gene: TRBV7-3
j_gene: TRBJ2-7
d_gene: NA

CDR3nt: TGTGCCAGTAGTATAGGACAGCCTCGTGCTGTACGCAATCAGCCCCAGCATTTT
CDR3aa: CASSIGQPRAVRNQPQHF
abundance: NA
v_gene: TRBV19
j_gene: TRBJ1-5
d_gene: NA

CDR3nt: TGTGCCAGCAGCACCCAGAGGGGGAGGGCCGGGGAGCTGTTTTTT
CDR3aa: CASSTQRGRAGELFF
abundance: NA
v_gene: TRBV9
j_gene: TRBJ2-2
d_gene: NA

CDR3nt: TGTGCCAGCAGGACACAGGGGGTGGGTGGCTACACCTTC
CDR3aa: CASRTQGVGGYTF
abundance: few
v_gene: TRBV6-6
j_gene: TRBJ1-2
d_gene: TRBD1

CDR3nt: TGTGCCAGCAGCCTGGGACAGGTCAGCGTCGGCTACACCTTC
CDR3aa: CASSLGQVSVGYTF
abundance: once
v_gene: TRBV5-6
j_gene: TRBJ1-2
d_gene: TRBD1

CDR3nt: TGCGCCAGCAGCCAAGGTCTCCCCTACGAGCAGTACTTC
CDR3aa: CASSQGLPYEQYF
abundance: NA
v_gene: TRBV4-1
j_gene: TRBJ2-7
d_gene: NA

CDR3nt: TGTGCCAGCTCCCACGGCGCCCTAGCGGAGAGCGGAGATACGCAGTATTTT
CDR3aa: CASSHGALAESGDTQYF
abundance: NA
v_gene: TRBV4-2
j_gene: TRBJ2-3
d_gene: TRBD2

CDR3nt: TGCGCCAGCGCCATTAGACTAGCGGGAGATACGCAGTATTTT
CDR3aa: CASAIRLAGDTQYF
abundance: NA
v_gene: TRBV5-1
j_gene: TRBJ2-3
d_gene: TRBD2

CDR3nt: TGTGCCAGCAGTTGGGGGAGGGAGCAGTACTTC
CDR3aa: CASSWGREQYF
abundance: NA
v_gene: TRBV6-5
j_gene: TRBJ2-7
d_gene: NA

CDR3nt: TGTGCCAGCAGCCGGACAGTTTATGAAAAACTGTTTTTT
CDR3aa: CASSRTVYEKLFF
abundance: NA
v_gene: TRBV7-6
j_gene: TRBJ1-4
d_gene: NA

CDR3nt: TGCAGCGTTGAACCCAGGTTCGGAATCTCTATGAACACTGAAGCTTTCTTT
CDR3aa: CSVEPRFGISMNTEAFF
abundance: NA
v_gene: TRBV29-1
j_gene: TRBJ1-1
d_gene: NA

CDR3nt: TGCGCCAGCAGCCCCCGTGAGGCGGGGAACACTGAAGCTTTCTTT
CDR3aa: CASSPREAGNTEAFF
abundance: NA
v_gene: TRBV5-1
j_gene: TRBJ1-1
d_gene: NA

CDR3nt: TGTGCCGCGGGACAGGGGGCCTACGAGCAGTACTTC
CDR3aa: CAAGQGAYEQYF
abundance: NA
v_gene: TRBV30
j_gene: TRBJ2-7
d_gene: TRBD1

CDR3nt: TGTGCCAGCAGCCAATCGGAGACCCAGTACTTC
CDR3aa: CASSQSETQYF
abundance: NA
v_gene: TRBV14
j_gene: TRBJ2-5
d_gene: NA

CDR3nt: TGTGCCAGCGCCACTAGCGGGACGTACAATGAGCAGTTCTTC
CDR3aa: CASATSGTYNEQFF
abundance: NA
v_gene: TRBV27
j_gene: TRBJ2-1
d_gene: TRBD2

CDR3nt: TGTGCCAGCTCACCAAGACAGGGCCTGCTCAATCAGCCCCAGCATTTT
CDR3aa: CASSPRQGLLNQPQHF
abundance: NA
v_gene: TRBV18
j_gene: TRBJ1-5
d_gene: TRBD1

CDR3nt: TGCGCCAGCAGCCATCGACAGGGGGCCGGGGACTATGGCTACACCTTC
CDR3aa: CASSHRQGAGDYGYTF
abundance: NA
v_gene: TRBV4-1
j_gene: TRBJ1-2
d_gene: TRBD1

CDR3nt: TGTGCCAGCAGTCCTTACAATACGGGACAGGGAAACTACGAGCAGTACTTC
CDR3aa: CASSPYNTGQGNYEQYF
abundance: few
v_gene: TRBV28
j_gene: TRBJ2-7
d_gene: TRBD1

CDR3nt: TGTGCCAGTCGACAGGGTCTGAACACTGAAGCTTTCTTT
CDR3aa: CASRQGLNTEAFF
abundance: NA
v_gene: TRBV2
j_gene: TRBJ1-1
d_gene: TRBD1

CDR3nt: TGCGCCAGCAGCCCGGGACAGGGAATCAACTATGGCTACACCTTC
CDR3aa: CASSPGQGINYGYTF
abundance: NA
v_gene: TRBV5-1
j_gene: TRBJ1-2
d_gene: TRBD1

CDR3nt: TGTGCCAGCAGGAACAGGGGTAGCACGTACGAGCAGTACTTC
CDR3aa: CASRNRGSTYEQYF
abundance: NA
v_gene: TRBV2
j_gene: TRBJ2-7
d_gene: TRBD1

CDR3nt: TGTGCCAGTTCGGGGACTAGCGGGAGAAGCCAAGAGACCCAGTACTTC
CDR3aa: CASSGTSGRSQETQYF
abundance: NA
v_gene: TRBV2
j_gene: TRBJ2-5
d_gene: TRBD2

CDR3nt: TGTGCCACCAGCAGAGACAGGGCCTACACCTTC
CDR3aa: CATSRDRAYTF
abundance: once
v_gene: TRBV15
j_gene: TRBJ1-2
d_gene: NA

CDR3nt: TGCGCCAGCAGCCAAGAATGGCAGGGGGCAGACGAGCAGTACTTC
CDR3aa: CASSQEWQGADEQYF
abundance: once
v_gene: TRBV4-1
j_gene: TRBJ2-7
d_gene: TRBD1

CDR3nt: TGCGCCAGCAGGTCGCCCGGGACAGGGCACGAGCAGTACTTC
CDR3aa: CASRSPGTGHEQYF
abundance: NA
v_gene: TRBV5-1
j_gene: TRBJ2-7
d_gene: TRBD1

CDR3nt: TGTGCCAGCAGCAGACAGGGTAATGAGCAGTTCTTC
CDR3aa: CASSRQGNEQFF
abundance: NA
v_gene: TRBV9
j_gene: TRBJ2-1
d_gene: TRBD1

CDR3nt: TGTGCCAGCAGTTATGGGACAGGGGAAGTTCGTGGCTACACCTTC
CDR3aa: CASSYGTGEVRGYTF
abundance: NA
v_gene: TRBV6-5
j_gene: TRBJ1-2
d_gene: TRBD1

CDR3nt: TGTGCCAGCAGTGAAGAAGGACTAGCGGGACGGCAGGAGCAGTTCTTC
CDR3aa: CASSEEGLAGRQEQFF
abundance: NA
v_gene: TRBV2
j_gene: TRBJ2-1
d_gene: TRBD2

CDR3nt: TGTGCCAGCAGTGAAGCGAGGGTATGGGAAGAAAAACTGTTTTTT
CDR3aa: CASSEARVWEEKLFF
abundance: NA
v_gene: TRBV2
j_gene: TRBJ1-4
d_gene: NA

CDR3nt: TGCGCCAGCAGCTTGAACATTAACACTGAAGCTTTCTTT
CDR3aa: CASSLNINTEAFF
abundance: few
v_gene: TRBV5-1
j_gene: TRBJ1-1
d_gene: NA

CDR3nt: TGTGCCAGCAGCTTAACAGGGAGCGATAGCTATGGCTACACCTTC
CDR3aa: CASSLTGSDSYGYTF
abundance: NA
v_gene: TRBV11-2
j_gene: TRBJ1-2
d_gene: NA

CDR3nt: TGTGCCAGCAGTTACTCGAGAGGGGGCGGTGGAGAGACCCAGTACTTC
CDR3aa: CASSYSRGGGGETQYF
abundance: NA
v_gene: TRBV6-5
j_gene: TRBJ2-5
d_gene: TRBD1

CDR3nt: TGTGCCAGCAGCTTCGGGGCGGGGTCCTACAATGAGCAGTTCTTC
CDR3aa: CASSFGAGSYNEQFF
abundance: NA
v_gene: TRBV11-2
j_gene: TRBJ2-1
d_gene: NA

CDR3nt: TGCGCCAGCAGCCCACGGGCGGGCCTTAGCACAGATACGCAGTATTTT
CDR3aa: CASSPRAGLSTDTQYF
abundance: NA
v_gene: TRBV4-3
j_gene: TRBJ2-3
d_gene: NA

CDR3nt: TGTGCCAGCAGTCGTGGACAGGTTGAAGGTTCACCCCTCCACTTT
CDR3aa: CASSRGQVEGSPLHF
abundance: NA
v_gene: TRBV6-1
j_gene: TRBJ1-6
d_gene: TRBD1

CDR3nt: TGTGCCAGCAGTTGGGGCCAAGGGGGCTATTCACCCCTCCACTTT
CDR3aa: CASSWGQGGYSPLHF
abundance: NA
v_gene: TRBV28
j_gene: TRBJ1-6
d_gene: TRBD1

CDR3nt: TGTGCCAGCAGCTTGCTAGGGGGCGCAGATACGCAGTATTTT
CDR3aa: CASSLLGGADTQYF
abundance: NA
v_gene: TRBV5-4
j_gene: TRBJ2-3
d_gene: TRBD1

CDR3nt: TGCGCCAGCAGCTCGACAGGGGGCTGGTCTTACGAGCAGTACTTC
CDR3aa: CASSSTGGWSYEQYF
abundance: NA
v_gene: TRBV5-1
j_gene: TRBJ2-7
d_gene: TRBD1

CDR3nt: TGTGCCAGCAGCTTCCAAGGGGGCTACCAAGAGACCCAGTACTTC
CDR3aa: CASSFQGGYQETQYF
abundance: NA
v_gene: TRBV5-6
j_gene: TRBJ2-5
d_gene: TRBD1

CDR3nt: TGTGCCAGCACCGCAGCCTACAATGAGCAGTTCTTC
CDR3aa: CASTAAYNEQFF
abundance: NA
v_gene: TRBV7-8
j_gene: TRBJ2-1
d_gene: NA

CDR3nt: TGTGCCAGCAGTTACACTAACTCTGGGGCCAACGTCCTGACTTTC
CDR3aa: CASSYTNSGANVLTF
abundance: NA
v_gene: TRBV6-5
j_gene: TRBJ2-6
d_gene: NA

CDR3nt: TGTGCCAGCACCGATGCGGGACTAGCACGGCCCTGGGGGCAGTTCTTC
CDR3aa: CASTDAGLARPWGQFF
abundance: NA
v_gene: TRBV25-1
j_gene: TRBJ2-1
d_gene: TRBD2

CDR3nt: TGTGCCAGCAGCCAGCTGAGCGGGGGGGCCTCAGATACGCAGTATTTT
CDR3aa: CASSQLSGGASDTQYF
abundance: NA
v_gene: TRBV4-2
j_gene: TRBJ2-3
d_gene: TRBD2

CDR3nt: TGTGCCATCGGAGATCCGAATCAGCCCCAGCATTTT
CDR3aa: CAIGDPNQPQHF
abundance: NA
v_gene: TRBV10-3
j_gene: TRBJ1-5
d_gene: NA

CDR3nt: TGTGCCAGCAGCTTGTGGGTTGGGCCCTATGGCTACACCTTC
CDR3aa: CASSLWVGPYGYTF
abundance: NA
v_gene: TRBV7-9
j_gene: TRBJ1-2
d_gene: NA